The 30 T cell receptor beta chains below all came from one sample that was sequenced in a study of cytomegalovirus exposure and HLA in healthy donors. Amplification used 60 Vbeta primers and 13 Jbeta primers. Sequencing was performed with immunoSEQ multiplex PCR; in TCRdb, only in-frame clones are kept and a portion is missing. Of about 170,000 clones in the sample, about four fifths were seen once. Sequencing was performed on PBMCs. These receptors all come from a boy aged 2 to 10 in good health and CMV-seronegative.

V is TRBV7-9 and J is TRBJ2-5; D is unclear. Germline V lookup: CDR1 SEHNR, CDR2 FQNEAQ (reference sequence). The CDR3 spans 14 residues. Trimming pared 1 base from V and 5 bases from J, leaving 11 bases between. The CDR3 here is CASSLGGSRETQYF. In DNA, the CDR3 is TGTGCCAGCAGCTTAGGTGGCTCTAGGGAGACCCAGTACTTC.

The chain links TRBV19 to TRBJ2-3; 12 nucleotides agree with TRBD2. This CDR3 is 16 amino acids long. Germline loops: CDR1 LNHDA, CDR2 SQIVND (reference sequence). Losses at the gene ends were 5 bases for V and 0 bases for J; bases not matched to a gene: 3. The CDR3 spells CASSPGLAGSTDTQYF. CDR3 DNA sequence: TGTGCCAGTAGTCCCGGACTAGCGGGAAGCACAGATACGCAGTATTTT.

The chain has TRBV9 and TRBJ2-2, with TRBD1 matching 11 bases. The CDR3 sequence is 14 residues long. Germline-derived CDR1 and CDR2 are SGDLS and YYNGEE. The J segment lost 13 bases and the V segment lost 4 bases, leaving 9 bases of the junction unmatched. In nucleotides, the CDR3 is TGTGCCAGCAGCTTGACCGGGACAGGGGGAATGCTGTTTTTT. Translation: CASSLTGTGGMLFF.

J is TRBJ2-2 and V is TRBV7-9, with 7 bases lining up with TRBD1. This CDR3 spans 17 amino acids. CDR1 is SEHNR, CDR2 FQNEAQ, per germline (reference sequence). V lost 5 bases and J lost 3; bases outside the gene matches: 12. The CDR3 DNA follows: TGTGCCAGCAGCCCTACCTTAGGGACAGCCTACACCGGGGAGCTGTTTTTT. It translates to CASSPTLGTAYTGELFF.

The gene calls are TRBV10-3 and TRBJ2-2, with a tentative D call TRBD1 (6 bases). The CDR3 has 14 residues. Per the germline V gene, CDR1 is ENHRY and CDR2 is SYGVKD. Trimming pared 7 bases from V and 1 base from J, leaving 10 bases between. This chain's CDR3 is CAIMDRKNTGELFF. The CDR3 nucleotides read TGTGCCATCATGGACAGAAAGAACACCGGGGAGCTGTTTTTT.

The CDR3 sequence is CASTGGGFQPQHF. In DNA, the CDR3 is TGTGCCAGCACCGGGGGAGGATTTCAGCCCCAGCATTTT. The genes are TRBV28 and TRBJ1-5, with D possibly matching TRBD1 (5 bases). With 7 bases removed from V and 6 bases from J, the gap between germline ends came to 13 bases. The germline CDR1 and CDR2 sequences are MDHEN and SYDVKM. This CDR3 comprises 13 residues.

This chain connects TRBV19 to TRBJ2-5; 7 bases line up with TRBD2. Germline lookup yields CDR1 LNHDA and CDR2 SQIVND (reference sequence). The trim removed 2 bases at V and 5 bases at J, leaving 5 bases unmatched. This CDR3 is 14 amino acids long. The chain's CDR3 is CASSIQREGETQYF. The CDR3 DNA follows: TGTGCCAGTAGTATACAGCGGGAAGGGGAGACCCAGTACTTC.

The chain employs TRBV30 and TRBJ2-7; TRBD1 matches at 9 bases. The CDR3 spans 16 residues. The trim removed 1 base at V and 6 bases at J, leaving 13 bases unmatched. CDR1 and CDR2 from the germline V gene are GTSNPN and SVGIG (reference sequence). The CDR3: CAWSATGTGLVGEQYF. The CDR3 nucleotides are TGTGCCTGGAGTGCCACCGGGACAGGGTTAGTTGGCGAGCAGTACTTC. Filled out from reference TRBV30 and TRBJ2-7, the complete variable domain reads SQTIHQWPATLVQPVGSPLSLECTVEGTSNPNLYWYRQAAGRGLQLLFYSVGIGQISSEVPQNLSASRPQDRQFILSSKKLLLSDSGFYLCAWSATGTGLVGEQYFGPGTRLTVT.

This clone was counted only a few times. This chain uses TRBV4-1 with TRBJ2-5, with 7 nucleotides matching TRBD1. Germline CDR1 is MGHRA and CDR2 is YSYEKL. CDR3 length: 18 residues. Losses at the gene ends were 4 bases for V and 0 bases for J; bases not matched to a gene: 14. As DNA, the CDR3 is TGCGCCAGCAGCCCTACCCCCTCCGGGACAGTGTACCAAGAGACCCAGTACTTC. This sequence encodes CASSPTPSGTVYQETQYF.

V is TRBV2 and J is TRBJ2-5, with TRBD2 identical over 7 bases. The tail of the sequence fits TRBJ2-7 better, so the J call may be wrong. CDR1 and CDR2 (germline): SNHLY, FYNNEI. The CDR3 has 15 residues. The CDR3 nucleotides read TGTGCCACCTTGACAGATCAGACTAGCCTAAGCGAGCAGTACTTC. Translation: CATLTDQTSLSEQYF.

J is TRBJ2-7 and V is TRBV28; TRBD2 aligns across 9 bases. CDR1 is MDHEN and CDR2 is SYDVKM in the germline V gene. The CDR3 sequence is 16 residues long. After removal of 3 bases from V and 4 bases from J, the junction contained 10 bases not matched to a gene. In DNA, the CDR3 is TGTGCCAGCAGTTTTGGTAGCGGGAGCTCCGGGTACGAGCAGTACTTC. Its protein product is CASSFGSGSSGYEQYF.

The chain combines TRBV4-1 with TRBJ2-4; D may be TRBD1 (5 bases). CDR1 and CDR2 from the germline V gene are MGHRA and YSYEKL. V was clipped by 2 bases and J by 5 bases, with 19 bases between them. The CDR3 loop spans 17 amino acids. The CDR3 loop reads CASSQLLRMTDQNIQYF. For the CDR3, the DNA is TGCGCCAGCAGCCAACTCCTCCGGATGACAGACCAAAACATTCAGTACTTC.

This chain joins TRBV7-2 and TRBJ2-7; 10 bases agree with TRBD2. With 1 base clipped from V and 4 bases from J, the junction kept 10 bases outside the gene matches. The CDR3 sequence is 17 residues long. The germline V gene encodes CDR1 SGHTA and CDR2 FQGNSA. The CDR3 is CASSLVRSGRARYEQYF. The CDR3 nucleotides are TGTGCCAGCAGCTTAGTCAGGAGCGGGAGGGCTCGGTACGAGCAGTACTTC.

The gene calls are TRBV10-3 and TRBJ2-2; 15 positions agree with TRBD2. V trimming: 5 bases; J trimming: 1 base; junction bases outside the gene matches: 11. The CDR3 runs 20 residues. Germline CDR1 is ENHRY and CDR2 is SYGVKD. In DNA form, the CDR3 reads TGTGCCATCAGTTGGACAGCCGGGACTAGCGGGAGGATGAACACCGGGGAGCTGTTTTTT. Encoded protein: CAISWTAGTSGRMNTGELFF.

The CDR3 DNA is TGCGCCAGCAGCTTGTTCGAGCGGGTCGTTGGCACCGGGGAGCTGTTTTTT. Residues: CASSLFERVVGTGELFF. This sequence joins TRBV5-1 and TRBJ2-2, with D possibly TRBD2 on 6 matching bases. Germline V gives CDR1 SGHRS, CDR2 YFSETQ. V shed 1 base and J shed 4 bases, with 17 bases lying between them. This CDR3 is built from 17 residues.

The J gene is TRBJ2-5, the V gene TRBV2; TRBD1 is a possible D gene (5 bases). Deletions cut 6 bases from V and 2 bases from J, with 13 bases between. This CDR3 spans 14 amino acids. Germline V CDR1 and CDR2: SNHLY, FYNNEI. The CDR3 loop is CASSRNRKQETQYF. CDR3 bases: TGTGCCAGCAGCCGAAACAGGAAACAAGAGACCCAGTACTTC. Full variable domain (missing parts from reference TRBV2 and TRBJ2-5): EPEVTQTPSHQVTQMGQEVILRCVPISNHLYFYWYRQILGQKVEFLVSFYNNEISEKSEIFDDQFSVERPDGSNFTLKIRSTKLEDSAMYFCASSRNRKQETQYFGPGTRLLVL.

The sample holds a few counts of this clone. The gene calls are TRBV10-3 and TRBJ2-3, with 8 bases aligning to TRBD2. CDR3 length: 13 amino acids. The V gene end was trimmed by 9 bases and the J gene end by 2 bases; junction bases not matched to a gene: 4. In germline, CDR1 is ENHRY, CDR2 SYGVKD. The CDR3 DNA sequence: TGTGCCATAGAGCGGGAGCCCACAGATACGCAGTATTTT. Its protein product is CAIEREPTDTQYF.

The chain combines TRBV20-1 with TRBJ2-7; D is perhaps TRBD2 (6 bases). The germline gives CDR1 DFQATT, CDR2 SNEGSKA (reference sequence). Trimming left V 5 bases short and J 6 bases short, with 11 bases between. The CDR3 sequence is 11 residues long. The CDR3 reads CSAFSGAEQYF. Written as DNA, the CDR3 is TGCAGTGCTTTTAGCGGAGCCGAGCAGTACTTC.

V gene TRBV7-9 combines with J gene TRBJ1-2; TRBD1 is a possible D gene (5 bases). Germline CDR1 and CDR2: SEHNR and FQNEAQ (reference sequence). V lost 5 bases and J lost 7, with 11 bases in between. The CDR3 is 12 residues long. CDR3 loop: CASSPEGSGYTF. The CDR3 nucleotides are TGTGCCAGCAGCCCGGAGGGGTCTGGCTACACCTTC.

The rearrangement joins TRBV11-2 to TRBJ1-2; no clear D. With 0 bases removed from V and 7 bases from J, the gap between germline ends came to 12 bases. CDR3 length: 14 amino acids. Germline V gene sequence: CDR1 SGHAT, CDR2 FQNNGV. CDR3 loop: CASSLELTGTGYTF. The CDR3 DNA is TGTGCCAGCAGCTTAGAACTTACGGGAACTGGCTACACCTTC.

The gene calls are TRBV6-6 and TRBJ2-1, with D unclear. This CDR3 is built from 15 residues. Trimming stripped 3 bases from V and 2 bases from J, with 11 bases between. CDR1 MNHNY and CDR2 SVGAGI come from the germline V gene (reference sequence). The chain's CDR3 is CASSYNLGTYNEQFF. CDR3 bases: TGTGCCAGCAGTTATAATCTAGGCACCTACAATGAGCAGTTCTTC.

CDR3 nucleotide sequence: TGTGCCAGCAGCTCTCTAGCGGGATTTAGCTCCTACAATGAGCAGTTCTTC. It encodes CASSSLAGFSSYNEQFF. The J gene is TRBJ2-1, the V gene TRBV7-9; 9 bases match TRBD2. CDR1 and CDR2 from the germline V gene are SEHNR and FQNEAQ (reference sequence). Trimming cost V 4 bases and J 0 bases; bases outside gene matches: 7. This CDR3 region has 17 residues.

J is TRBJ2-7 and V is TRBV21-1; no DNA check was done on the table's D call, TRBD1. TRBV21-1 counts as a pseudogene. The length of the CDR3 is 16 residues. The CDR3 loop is CASSQMDRGRSYEQYF. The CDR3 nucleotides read TGTGCCAGCAGTCAGATGGACAGGGGAAGGTCCTACGAGCAGTACTTC.

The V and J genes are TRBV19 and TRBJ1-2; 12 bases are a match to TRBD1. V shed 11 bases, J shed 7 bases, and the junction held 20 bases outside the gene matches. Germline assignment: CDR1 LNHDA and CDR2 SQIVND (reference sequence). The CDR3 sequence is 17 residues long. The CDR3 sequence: CASYSPRAGQGAGGYTF. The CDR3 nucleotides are TGTGCCTCATATTCCCCCCGGGCGGGACAGGGGGCAGGTGGCTACACCTTC.

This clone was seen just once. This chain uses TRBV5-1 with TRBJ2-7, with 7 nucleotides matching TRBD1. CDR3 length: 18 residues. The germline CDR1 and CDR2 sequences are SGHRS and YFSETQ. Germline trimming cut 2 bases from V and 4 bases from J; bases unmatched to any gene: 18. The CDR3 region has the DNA TGCGCCAGCAGCTTCTACTTATCGGAGGCATCGACAGGGTACGAGCAGTACTTC. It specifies CASSFYLSEASTGYEQYF.

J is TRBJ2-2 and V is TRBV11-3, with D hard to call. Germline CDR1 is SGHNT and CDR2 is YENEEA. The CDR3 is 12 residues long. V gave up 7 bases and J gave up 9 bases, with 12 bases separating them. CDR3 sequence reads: CASTREPRELFF. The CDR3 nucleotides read TGTGCCAGCACCCGCGAGCCCAGGGAGCTGTTTTTT.

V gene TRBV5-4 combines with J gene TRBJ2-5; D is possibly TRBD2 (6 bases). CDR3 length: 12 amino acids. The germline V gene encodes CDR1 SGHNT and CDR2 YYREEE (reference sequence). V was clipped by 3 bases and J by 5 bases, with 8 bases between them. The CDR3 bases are TGTGCCAGCAGCTGGGGGGTTGAGACCCAGTACTTC. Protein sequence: CASSWGVETQYF.

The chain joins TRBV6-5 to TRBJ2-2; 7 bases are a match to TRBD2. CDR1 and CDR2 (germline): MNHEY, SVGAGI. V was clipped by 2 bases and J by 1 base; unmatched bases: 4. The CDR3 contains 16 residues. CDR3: CASSYELAVNTGELFF. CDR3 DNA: TGTGCCAGCAGTTACGAGCTAGCGGTGAACACCGGGGAGCTGTTTTTT.

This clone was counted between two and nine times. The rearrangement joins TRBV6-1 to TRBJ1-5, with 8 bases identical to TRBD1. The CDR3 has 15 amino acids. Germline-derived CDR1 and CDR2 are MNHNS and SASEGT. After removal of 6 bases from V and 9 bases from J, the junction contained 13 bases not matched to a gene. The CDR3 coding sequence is TGTGCCAGCAGGGGGAGGGACAGGCGTTTGTTGCCCCAGCATTTT. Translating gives CASRGRDRRLLPQHF.

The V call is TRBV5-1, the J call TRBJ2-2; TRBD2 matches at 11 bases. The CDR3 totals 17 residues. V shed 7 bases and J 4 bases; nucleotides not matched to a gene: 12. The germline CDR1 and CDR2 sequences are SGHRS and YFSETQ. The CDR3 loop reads CASRLAGPPRGTGELFF. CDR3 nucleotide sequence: TGCGCCAGCCGACTAGCGGGACCCCCTCGGGGCACCGGGGAGCTGTTTTTT.